This entry is about one TCR beta chain. The antigen is undetermined. The source of the sample is a study of T cell responses to AZD1222 COVID-19 vaccine. Background on the study: Pooling of second doses given at about 4 or about 12 weeks was done. Study-wide results and caveats: Donors skewed white British and female; clonal diversity was possibly underestimated. Nearly half of unique spike-specific TCRs reportedly avoided B.1.351 and B.1.1.7 mutated regions.

The CDR3 contains 16 residues. Some clones are missing from TCRdb's copy, which holds only in-frame ones; the method was immunoSEQ multiplex PCR. Of approximately 150,000 clones listed, 90% to 95% are singletons. This sample comprised peripheral blood, obtained on day 0 of AZD1222 vaccination. The clonotype was recovered from an adult in good health. The chain joins TRBV21-1 to TRBJ1-3. TRBV21-1 is tagged as a pseudogene. This CDR3 reads CASSKGGNGSGNTIYF. The CDR3 DNA follows: TGTGCCAGCAGCAAAGGAGGGAATGGGTCTGGAAACACCATATATTTT.